This T cell receptor (beta chain) emerged from a study of blood T cells in healthy people across ages. The use of a sample-barcoded 5' primer and a J-beta primer mix characterized a second PCR of roughly 6 to 11 cycles. TCRdb processed the 5' RACE reads anew with MiXCR; each CDR3 protein has one entry. The data show hundreds of thousands of distinct CDR3 sequences, with roughly 25% seen just once and just under 9.5% held by the top ten. This CDR3 contains 16 residues. V was cut by 0 bases and J by 1 base, with 12 bases left in between. Germline values: CDR1 LGHDT, CDR2 YNNKEL (reference sequence). This clonotype has only a few counts. These data were also filed under a second study, of T cells of mothers and their children. That report notes: Similar effects of thymic selection on TCR recombination output were recorded in related and unrelated pairs.

This receptor was obtained from a boy younger than 18 in good health. The rearrangement uses TRBV3-1 and TRBJ1-1, with D tentatively TRBD1 (6 bases). Source material: blood. This CDR3 reads CASSQELIGGNTEAFF. The CDR3 DNA reads as TGTGCCAGCAGCCAAGAATTGATAGGGGGGAACACTGAAGCTTTCTTT.